The sequence of this T cell receptor beta chain was determined in a study of blood T cell repertoires in COVID-19. Per the authors' pipeline: The assay estimated nucleated cells by amplifying reference gene primers. Some clones are missing from TCRdb's copy, which holds only in-frame ones; the method was immunoSEQ multiplex PCR. That table is the source of V, J and clone size, and D and trimming were worked out from the DNA. The data contain 75,000 to 85,000 clones, 82% of them seen just once; the ten biggest clones take up 7.4%. The CDR3 has 15 residues. Trimming shortened V by 2 bases and J by 0 bases, and 12 bases separated the two germline ends. Germline assignment: CDR1 SGHRS and CDR2 YFSETQ. This clone was detected once.

Sample: peripheral blood. The chain uses TRBV5-1 and TRBJ2-7, with D tentatively TRBD2 (6 bases). This receptor was identified in a human donor in a cohort sampled during active COVID-19. CDR3 loop: CASSLVRGGSYEQYF. CDR3 DNA sequence: TGCGCCAGCAGCTTAGTGCGGGGAGGCTCCTACGAGCAGTACTTC.